Sequencing of this TCR beta chain was carried out in a study of T cell responses to AZD1222 COVID-19 vaccine (dated by TCRdb to about 2021). Describing the broader study: A total of 230 to 250 trial participants underwent TCR sequencing, of whom 200 to 220 had received two doses of AZD1222 and some 25 had received two doses of the MenACWY control vaccine. Trial participants were enrolled into age subgroups of 18-55, 56-69 and 70-plus years, which contained around 140, 26 and 57 TCR-sequenced participants, respectively. What the work shows at the level of the full study, not this receptor alone: Reportedly, close to half of the unique spike-specific TCRs recognized epitopes lying outside the regions that are mutated in the B.1.351 and B.1.1.7 variants. Participants were mostly white British, with more females than males. The authors suggested clonal diversity may have been underestimated. Conclusions about previously exposed vaccinees are limited because only six or seven AZD1222 recipients were SARS-CoV-2 seropositive at baseline. Vaccine-associated CD4 TCRs spanned the whole spike protein, with dominant responses in regions 160-218 and 743-854. A significant rise in spike-specific TCR breadth and depth was observed after two AZD1222 doses relative to day 0 and relative to MenACWY recipients. Because no day 14 peak-response samples were available, repertoires were characterized only after the peak T cell response. The 56-69-year group was small, and its depth increase did not reach significance, likely because of low power.

To note about this clone: Which antigen it targets is not known. Qualities for individual bases were not recorded, and no much larger clone is one base off.

V is clipped by 5 bases and J by 0 bases, and the sequence between their germline boundaries is 20 bases long. The germline V gene provides CDR1 SGHNT and CDR2 YENEEA. Including the terminal cysteine and phenylalanine, the CDR3 comprises 17 residues. The retained sequence is limited to the CDR3, 51 bases, with the frame set at the first base. The CDR3 regions of human TCRbeta chains were subjected to immunosequencing. The authors' analysis ran thus. Repertoire TCRs were matched against a reference library of SARS-CoV-2-specific TCRs generated with the MIRA antigen-specificity platform. Breadth meant the fraction of unique TCRs that were SARS-CoV-2-associated, whereas depth meant the fraction of total T cells that were SARS-CoV-2-associated. Using the MIRA data, every spike-specific TCR was mapped to the spike region that the TCR reacted to and assigned to either a CD4 or a CD8 class. Log10-transformed breadth and depth values were compared by one-way ANOVA with Sidak's multiple comparisons tests. TCRdb holds this immuneACCESS table with in-frame rearrangements only. Some clones are missing; in checked studies, unresolved V genes explain under half, and the rest has no known cause. The D gene and trimming were derived from the DNA, and the V and J assignments and clone size from that table. The sample profile shows 150,000 or so clones; roughly nine tenths of them were found once. Clones ranked in the top ten supply about 5.1% of the sample.

In the paper's terms, the time point label means: baseline before first vaccination. In the paper's terms, the treatment or condition label means: meningococcal conjugate vaccine given as trial control. Samples from vaccinated people were obtained from the UK trials COV001 and COV002, which included a single-blind randomized controlled phase 2/3 trial of AZD1222 (ChAdOx1 nCoV-19) in healthy adults. For TCRbeta chain sequencing, PBMC samples from trial participants were taken at day 0 and at day 28 after the second dose. The chain joins TRBV11-3 to TRBJ2-7; TRBD1 is a weak D gene call, 6 bases matching. This TCR derives from an adult in good health. The sequenced sample was peripheral blood, obtained on day 0 of MenACWY control vaccination. The bases are TGTGCCAGCAGCGATGGGATACGGGACACCTACTCCTACGAGCAGTACTTC. This sequence encodes CASSDGIRDTYSYEQYF.